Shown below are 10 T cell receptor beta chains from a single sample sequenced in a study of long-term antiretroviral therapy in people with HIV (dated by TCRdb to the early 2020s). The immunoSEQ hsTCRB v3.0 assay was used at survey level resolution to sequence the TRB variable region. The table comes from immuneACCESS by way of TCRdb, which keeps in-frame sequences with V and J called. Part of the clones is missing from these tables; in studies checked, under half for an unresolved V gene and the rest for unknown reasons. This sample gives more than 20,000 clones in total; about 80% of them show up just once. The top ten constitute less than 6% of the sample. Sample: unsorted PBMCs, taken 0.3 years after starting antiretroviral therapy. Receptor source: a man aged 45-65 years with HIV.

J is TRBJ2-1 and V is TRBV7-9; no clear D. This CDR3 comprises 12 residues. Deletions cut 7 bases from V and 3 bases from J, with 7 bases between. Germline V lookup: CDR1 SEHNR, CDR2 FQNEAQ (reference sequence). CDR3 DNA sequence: TGTGCCAGCAACCCGGGCTACAATGAGCAGTTCTTC. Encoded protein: CASNPGYNEQFF.

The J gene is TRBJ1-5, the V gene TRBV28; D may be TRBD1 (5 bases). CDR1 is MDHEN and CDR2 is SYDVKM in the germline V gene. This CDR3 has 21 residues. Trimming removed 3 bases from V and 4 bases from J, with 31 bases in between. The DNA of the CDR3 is TGTGCCAGCAGTTTTGGCCTTTTCCGGGACGGAGAATCCCGGTGGAATCAGCCCCAGCATTTT. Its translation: CASSFGLFRDGESRWNQPQHF.

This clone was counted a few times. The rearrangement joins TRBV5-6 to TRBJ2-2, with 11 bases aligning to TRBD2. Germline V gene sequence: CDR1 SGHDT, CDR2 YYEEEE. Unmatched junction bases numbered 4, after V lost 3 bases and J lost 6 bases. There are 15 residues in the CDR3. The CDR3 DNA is TGTGCCAGCAGCTGGATAGCGGGGGGGCCCGGGGAGCTGTTTTTT. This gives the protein CASSWIAGGPGELFF.

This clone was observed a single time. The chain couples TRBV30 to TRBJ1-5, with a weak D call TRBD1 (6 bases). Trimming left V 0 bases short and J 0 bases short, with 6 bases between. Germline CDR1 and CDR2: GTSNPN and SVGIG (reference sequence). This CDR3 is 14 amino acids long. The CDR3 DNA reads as TGTGCCTGGAGTGTACAGGGTAGCAATCAGCCCCAGCATTTT. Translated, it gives CAWSVQGSNQPQHF.

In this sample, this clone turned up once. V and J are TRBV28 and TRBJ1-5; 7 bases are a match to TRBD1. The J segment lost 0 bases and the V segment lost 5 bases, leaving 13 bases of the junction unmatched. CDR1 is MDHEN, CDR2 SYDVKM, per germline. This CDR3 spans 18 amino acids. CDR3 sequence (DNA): TGTGCCAGCAGTGTCACAGGGGCCGACCCCCATAGCAATCAGCCCCAGCATTTT. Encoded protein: CASSVTGADPHSNQPQHF.

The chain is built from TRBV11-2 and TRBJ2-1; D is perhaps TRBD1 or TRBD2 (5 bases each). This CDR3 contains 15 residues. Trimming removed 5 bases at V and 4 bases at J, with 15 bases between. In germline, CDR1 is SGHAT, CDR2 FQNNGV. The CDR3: CASSVIRGPYNEQFF. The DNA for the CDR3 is TGTGCCAGCAGCGTGATCCGGGGACCATACAATGAGCAGTTCTTC.

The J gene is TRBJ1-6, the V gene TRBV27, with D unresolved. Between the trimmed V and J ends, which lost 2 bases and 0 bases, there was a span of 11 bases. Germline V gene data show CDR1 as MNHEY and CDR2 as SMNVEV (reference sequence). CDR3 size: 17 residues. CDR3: CASSLGDISSYNSPLHF. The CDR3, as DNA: TGTGCCAGCAGTTTAGGGGATATTAGCTCCTATAATTCACCCCTCCACTTT.

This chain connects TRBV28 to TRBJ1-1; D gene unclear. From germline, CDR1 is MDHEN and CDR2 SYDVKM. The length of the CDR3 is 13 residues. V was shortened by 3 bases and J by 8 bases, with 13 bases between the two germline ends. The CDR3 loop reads CASSLSGELEAFF. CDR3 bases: TGTGCCAGCAGTTTGAGTGGGGAGCTGGAAGCTTTCTTT. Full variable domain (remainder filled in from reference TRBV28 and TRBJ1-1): DVKVTQSSRYLVKRTGEKVFLECVQDMDHENMFWYRQDPGLGLRLIYFSYDVKMKEKGDIPEGYSVSREKKERFSLILESASTNQTSMYLCASSLSGELEAFFGQGTRLTVV.

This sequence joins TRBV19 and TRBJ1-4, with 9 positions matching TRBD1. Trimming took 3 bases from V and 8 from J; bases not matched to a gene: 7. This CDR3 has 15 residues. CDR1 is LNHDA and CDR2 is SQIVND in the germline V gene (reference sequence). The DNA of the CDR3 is TGTGCCAGTAGTATGTGGACAGGGGTCTCAGAAAAACTGTTTTTT. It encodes CASSMWTGVSEKLFF.

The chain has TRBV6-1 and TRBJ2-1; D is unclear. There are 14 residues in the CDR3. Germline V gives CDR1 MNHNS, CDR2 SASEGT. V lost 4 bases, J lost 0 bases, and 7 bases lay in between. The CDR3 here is CASSAAFSYNEQFF. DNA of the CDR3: TGTGCCAGCAGTGCCGCCTTCTCCTACAATGAGCAGTTCTTC.